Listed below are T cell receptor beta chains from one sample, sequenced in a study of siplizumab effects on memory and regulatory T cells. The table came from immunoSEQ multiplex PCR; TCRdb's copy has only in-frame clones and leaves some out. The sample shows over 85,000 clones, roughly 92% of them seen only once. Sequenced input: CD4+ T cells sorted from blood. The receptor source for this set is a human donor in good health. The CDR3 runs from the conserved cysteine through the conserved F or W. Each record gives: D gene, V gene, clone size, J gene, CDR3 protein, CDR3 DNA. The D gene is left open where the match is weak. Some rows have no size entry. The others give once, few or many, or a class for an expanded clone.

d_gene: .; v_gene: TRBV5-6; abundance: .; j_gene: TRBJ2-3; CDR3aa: CASSFYGQGEDTQYF; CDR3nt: TGTGCCAGCAGCTTCTACGGACAAGGGGAAGATACGCAGTATTTT
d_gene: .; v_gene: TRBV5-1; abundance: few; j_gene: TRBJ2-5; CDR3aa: CASSLVGSGQETQYF; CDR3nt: TGCGCCAGCAGCTTGGTTGGTAGCGGTCAAGAGACCCAGTACTTC
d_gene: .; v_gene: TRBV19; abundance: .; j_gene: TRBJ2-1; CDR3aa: CASSLLGAYEQFF; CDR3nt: TGTGCCAGTAGTCTCTTGGGGGCCTATGAGCAGTTCTTC
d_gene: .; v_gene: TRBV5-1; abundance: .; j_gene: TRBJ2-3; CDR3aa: CASSPGLSVDTQYF; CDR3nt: TGCGCCAGCAGCCCCGGGCTCAGCGTGGATACGCAGTATTTT
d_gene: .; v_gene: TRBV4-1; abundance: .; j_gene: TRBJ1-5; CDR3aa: CASSQGGAGVFNQPQHF; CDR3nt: TGCGCCAGCAGCCAAGGAGGGGCAGGGGTCTTCAATCAGCCCCAGCATTTT
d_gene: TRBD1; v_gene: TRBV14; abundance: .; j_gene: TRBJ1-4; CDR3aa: CASSDRGPGEKLFF; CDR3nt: TGTGCCAGCAGCGACAGGGGCCCGGGGGAAAAACTGTTTTTT
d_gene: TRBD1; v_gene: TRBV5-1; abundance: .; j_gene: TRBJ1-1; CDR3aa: CASSLGQVNTEAFF; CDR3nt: TGCGCCAGCAGCTTAGGACAGGTCAACACTGAAGCTTTCTTT
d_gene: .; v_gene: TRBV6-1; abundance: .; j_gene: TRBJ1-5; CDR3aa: CASRTMGDQPQHF; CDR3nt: TGTGCCAGCAGAACCATGGGGGATCAGCCCCAGCATTTT
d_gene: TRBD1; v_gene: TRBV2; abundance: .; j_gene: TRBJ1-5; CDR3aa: CASSEKGAGIQPQHF; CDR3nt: TGTGCCAGCAGTGAAAAGGGGGCAGGTATACAGCCCCAGCATTTT
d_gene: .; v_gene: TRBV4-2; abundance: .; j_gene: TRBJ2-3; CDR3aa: CASSHSDTQYF; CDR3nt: TGTGCCAGCAGCCATAGCGATACGCAGTATTTT
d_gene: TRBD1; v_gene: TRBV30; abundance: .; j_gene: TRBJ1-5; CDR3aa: CAWSQGGNQPQHF; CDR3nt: TGTGCCTGGAGTCAGGGGGGCAATCAGCCCCAGCATTTT
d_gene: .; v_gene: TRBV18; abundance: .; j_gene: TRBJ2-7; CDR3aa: CASSPPGEAHEQYF; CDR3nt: TGTGCCAGCTCACCACCTGGGGAGGCACACGAGCAGTACTTC
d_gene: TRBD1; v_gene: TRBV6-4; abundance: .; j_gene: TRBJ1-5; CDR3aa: CASSEPPPGQTDSNQPQHF; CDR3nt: TGTGCCAGCAGTGAACCCCCCCCGGGACAGACGGATAGCAATCAGCCCCAGCATTTT
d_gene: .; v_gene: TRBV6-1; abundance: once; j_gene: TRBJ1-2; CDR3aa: CASSEWADYGYTF; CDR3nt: TGTGCCAGCAGTGAATGGGCAGACTATGGCTACACCTTC
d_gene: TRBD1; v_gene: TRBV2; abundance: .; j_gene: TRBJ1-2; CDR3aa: CASSDPPGQGIGYTF; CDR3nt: TGTGCCAGCAGTGACCCCCCGGGACAGGGCATCGGCTACACCTTC
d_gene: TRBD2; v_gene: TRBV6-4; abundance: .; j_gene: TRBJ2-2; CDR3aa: CACGSGGKSTGELFF; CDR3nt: TGTGCCTGCGGCAGCGGGGGTAAATCCACCGGGGAGCTGTTTTTT
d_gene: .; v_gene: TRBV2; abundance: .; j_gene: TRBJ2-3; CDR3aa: CASRGRDTQYF; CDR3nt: TGTGCCAGCAGGGGCAGAGATACGCAGTATTTT
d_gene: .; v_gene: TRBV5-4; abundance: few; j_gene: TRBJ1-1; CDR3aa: CASSLVLNTEAFF; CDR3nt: TGTGCCAGCAGCTTGGTTTTGAACACTGAAGCTTTCTTT
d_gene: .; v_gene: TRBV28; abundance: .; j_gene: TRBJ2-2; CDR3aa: CASSPTDSTNTGELFF; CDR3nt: TGTGCCAGCAGTCCTACCGACAGCACGAACACCGGGGAGCTGTTTTTT
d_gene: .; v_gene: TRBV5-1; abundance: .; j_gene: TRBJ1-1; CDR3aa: CASSSQGNTEAFF; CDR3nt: TGCGCCAGCAGCTCTCAGGGGAACACTGAAGCTTTCTTT
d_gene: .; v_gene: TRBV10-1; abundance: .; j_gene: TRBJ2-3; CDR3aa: CASSESTDTQYF; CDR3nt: TGCGCCAGCAGTGAGTCAACAGATACGCAGTATTTT
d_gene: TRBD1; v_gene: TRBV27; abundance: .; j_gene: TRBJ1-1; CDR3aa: CASNSPSPGGLAFF; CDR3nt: TGTGCCAGCAACTCGCCCTCGCCAGGGGGCTTAGCTTTCTTT
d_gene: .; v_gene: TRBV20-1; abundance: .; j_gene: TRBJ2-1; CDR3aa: CSAGQREQFF; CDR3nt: TGCAGTGCTGGGCAGCGAGAGCAGTTCTTC
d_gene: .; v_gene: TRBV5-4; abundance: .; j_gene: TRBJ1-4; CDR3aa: CASSSGPATNEKLFF; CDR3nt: TGTGCCAGCAGCTCCGGGCCGGCAACTAATGAAAAACTGTTTTTT
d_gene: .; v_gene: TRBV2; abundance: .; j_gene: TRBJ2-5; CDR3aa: CATGDTLKYF; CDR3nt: TGTGCCACGGGGGACACCTTAAAGTACTTC
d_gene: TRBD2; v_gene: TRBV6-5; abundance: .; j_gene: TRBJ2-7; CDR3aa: CASSYSILAGVYEQYF; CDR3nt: TGTGCCAGCAGTTACTCGATCCTTGCGGGAGTCTACGAGCAGTACTTC
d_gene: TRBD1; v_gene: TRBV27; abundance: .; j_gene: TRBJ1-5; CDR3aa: CASSSQGRFQPQHF; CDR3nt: TGTGCCAGCAGTTCACAGGGGAGGTTTCAGCCCCAGCATTTT
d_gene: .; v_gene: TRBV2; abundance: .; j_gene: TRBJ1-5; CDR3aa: CASSGRYSNQPQHF; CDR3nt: TGTGCCAGCAGTGGGCGCTATAGCAATCAGCCCCAGCATTTT
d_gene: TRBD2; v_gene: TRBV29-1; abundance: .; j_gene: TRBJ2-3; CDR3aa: CSGKREGLTDTQYF; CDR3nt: TGCAGCGGAAAGCGGGAGGGCCTGACAGATACGCAGTATTTT
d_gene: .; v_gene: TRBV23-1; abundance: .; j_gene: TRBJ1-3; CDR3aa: CASSQEGDRRLSGNTIYF; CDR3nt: TGCGCCAGCAGTCAGGAGGGAGATCGGAGACTCTCTGGAAACACCATATATTTT
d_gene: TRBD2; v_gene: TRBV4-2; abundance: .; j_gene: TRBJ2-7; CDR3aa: CASSPYSGGPYEQYF; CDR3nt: TGTGCCAGCAGCCCCTATAGCGGGGGACCTTACGAGCAGTACTTC
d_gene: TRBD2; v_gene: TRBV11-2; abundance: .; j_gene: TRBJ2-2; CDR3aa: CASSLAGGSGELFF; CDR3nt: TGTGCCAGCAGCTTGGCGGGAGGAAGCGGGGAGCTGTTTTTT
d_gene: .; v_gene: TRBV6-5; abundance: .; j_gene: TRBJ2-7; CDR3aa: CASSSARILGVEQYF; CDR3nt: TGTGCCAGCAGTTCCGCGCGAATACTAGGGGTCGAGCAGTACTTC
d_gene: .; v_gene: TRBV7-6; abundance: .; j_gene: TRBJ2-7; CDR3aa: CASSGTAAYEQYF; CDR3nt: TGTGCCAGCAGCGGGACCGCGGCCTACGAGCAGTACTTC
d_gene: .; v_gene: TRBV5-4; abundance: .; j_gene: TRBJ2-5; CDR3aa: CASSATGLETQYF; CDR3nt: TGTGCCAGCAGCGCCACAGGGCTGGAGACCCAGTACTTC
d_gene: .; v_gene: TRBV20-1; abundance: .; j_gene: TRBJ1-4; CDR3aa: CSRGVYEKLFF; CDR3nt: TGCAGTCGGGGGGTCTACGAAAAACTGTTTTTT
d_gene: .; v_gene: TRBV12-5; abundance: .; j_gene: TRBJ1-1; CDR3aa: CASGHGLNTEAFF; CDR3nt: TGTGCTAGTGGACATGGACTGAACACTGAAGCTTTCTTT
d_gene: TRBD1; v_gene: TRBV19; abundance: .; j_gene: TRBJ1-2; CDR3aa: CASRKALTGLRGYTF; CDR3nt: TGTGCCAGTAGGAAAGCCTTGACAGGGTTGAGGGGCTACACCTTC
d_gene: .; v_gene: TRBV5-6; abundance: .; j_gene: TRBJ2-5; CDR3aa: CASSITGTGETQYF; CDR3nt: TGTGCCAGCAGCATTACCGGAACTGGAGAGACCCAGTACTTC
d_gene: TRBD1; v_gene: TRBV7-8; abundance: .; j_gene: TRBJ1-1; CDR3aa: CASSSDRGKTEAFF; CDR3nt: TGTGCCAGCAGTTCGGACAGGGGTAAGACTGAAGCTTTCTTT
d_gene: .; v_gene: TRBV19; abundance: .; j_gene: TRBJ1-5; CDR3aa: CASSTRAVPIPQHF; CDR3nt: TGTGCCAGTAGTACCCGGGCCGTCCCCATTCCCCAGCATTTT
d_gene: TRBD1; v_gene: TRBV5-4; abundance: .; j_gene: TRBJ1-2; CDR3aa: CASSPGGGSPLDYGYTF; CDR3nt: TGTGCCAGCAGCCCCGGAGGGGGCTCACCCCTGGACTATGGCTACACCTTC
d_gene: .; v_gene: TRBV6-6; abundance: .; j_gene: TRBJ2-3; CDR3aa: CAAARRTTDTQYF; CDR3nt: TGTGCCGCCGCCCGGCGGACCACAGATACGCAGTATTTT
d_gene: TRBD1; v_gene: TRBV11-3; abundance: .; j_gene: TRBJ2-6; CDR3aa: CASSLGQGGANVLTF; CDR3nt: TGTGCCAGCAGCTTAGGACAGGGTGGGGCCAACGTCCTGACTTTC
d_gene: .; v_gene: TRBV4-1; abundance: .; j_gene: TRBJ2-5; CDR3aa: CASNGRREETQYF; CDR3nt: TGCGCCAGCAATGGGCGAAGGGAAGAGACCCAGTACTTC
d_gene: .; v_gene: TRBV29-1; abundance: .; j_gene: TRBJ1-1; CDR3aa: CSVDGSPGAEAFF; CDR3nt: TGCAGCGTTGATGGTTCTCCAGGGGCAGAAGCTTTCTTT
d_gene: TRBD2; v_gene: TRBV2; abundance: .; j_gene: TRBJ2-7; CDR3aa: CASRPPGLAGSYEQYF; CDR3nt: TGTGCCAGCAGACCCCCAGGACTAGCGGGGAGCTACGAGCAGTACTTC
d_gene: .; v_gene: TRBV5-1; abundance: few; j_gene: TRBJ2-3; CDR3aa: CASSLGGYGTDTQYF; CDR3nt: TGCGCCAGCAGCTTGGGGGGGTACGGCACAGATACGCAGTATTTT
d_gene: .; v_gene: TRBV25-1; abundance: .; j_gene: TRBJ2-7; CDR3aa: CASSEYTRRQGGEQYF; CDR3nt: TGTGCCAGCAGTGAATATACGAGGAGGCAAGGGGGGGAGCAGTACTTC
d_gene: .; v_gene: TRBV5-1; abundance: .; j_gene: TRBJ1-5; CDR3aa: CASSSEGYSNQPQHF; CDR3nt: TGCGCCAGCAGCTCGGAGGGGTATAGCAATCAGCCCCAGCATTTT
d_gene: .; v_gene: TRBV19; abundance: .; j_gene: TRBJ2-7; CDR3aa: CASSISRSYEQYF; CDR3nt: TGTGCCAGTAGTATTAGCAGATCCTACGAGCAGTACTTC
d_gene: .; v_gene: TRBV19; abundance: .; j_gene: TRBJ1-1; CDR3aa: CASSLLASPLNTEAFF; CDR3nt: TGTGCCAGTAGCCTCCTGGCAAGCCCGCTGAACACTGAAGCTTTCTTT
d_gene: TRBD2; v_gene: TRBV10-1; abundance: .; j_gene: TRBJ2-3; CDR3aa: CASSAAGADTQYF; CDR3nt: TGCGCCAGCAGTGCGGCGGGAGCAGATACGCAGTATTTT
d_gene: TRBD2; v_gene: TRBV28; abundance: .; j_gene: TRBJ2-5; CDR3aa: CASNGRGTFAQYF; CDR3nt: TGTGCCAGCAACGGGCGGGGGACTTTCGCCCAGTACTTC
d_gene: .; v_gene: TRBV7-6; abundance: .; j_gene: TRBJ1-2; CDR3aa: CASSLAQGNGYTF; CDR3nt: TGTGCCAGCAGCTTAGCTCAGGGCAATGGCTACACCTTC
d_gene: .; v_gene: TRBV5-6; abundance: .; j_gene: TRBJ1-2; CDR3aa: CASSPSLHGYTF; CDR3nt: TGTGCCAGCAGCCCCTCCCTCCATGGCTACACCTTC
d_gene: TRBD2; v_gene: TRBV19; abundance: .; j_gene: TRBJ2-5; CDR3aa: CASNDGAASGQETQYF; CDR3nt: TGTGCCAGTAACGACGGGGCGGCTAGCGGCCAAGAGACCCAGTACTTC
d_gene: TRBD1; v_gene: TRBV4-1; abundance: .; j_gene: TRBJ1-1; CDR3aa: CASSLQTTGGFTEAFF; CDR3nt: TGCGCCAGCAGCCTTCAGACGACAGGGGGCTTCACTGAAGCTTTCTTT
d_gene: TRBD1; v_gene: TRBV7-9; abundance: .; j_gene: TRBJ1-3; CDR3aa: CASSPAGQGNSGNTIYF; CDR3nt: TGTGCCAGCAGCCCAGCCGGACAGGGCAACTCTGGAAACACCATATATTTT
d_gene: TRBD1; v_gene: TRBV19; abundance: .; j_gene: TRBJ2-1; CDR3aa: CASSIDAYSGQGAYNEQFF; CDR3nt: TGTGCCAGTAGTATAGACGCATACTCGGGACAGGGGGCCTACAATGAGCAGTTCTTC